One sample yielded the 27 T cell receptor beta chains listed below, sequenced in a study of a mutant IDH1 vaccine in newly diagnosed glioma. No antigen has been assigned to these receptors. TCRdb's copy holds only in-frame clones and misses some; the assay was immunoSEQ multiplex PCR. The table has tens of thousands of clones, roughly nine tenths seen once. Regarding time point: week 47, end of study. Doses of 300 ug of mutant IDH1 20-mer peptide were given with topical imiquimod. This specimen consisted of PBMCs, obtained from a glioma patient whose treatment included an IDH1 peptide vaccine. The source of these receptors is a man aged 35 to 55 with glioma.

The V call is TRBV5-1, the J call TRBJ1-1, with D unresolved. Trimming took 4 bases from V and 6 from J, leaving 19 bases between them. The CDR3 runs to 15 residues. The germline CDR1 and CDR2 sequences are SGHRS and YFSETQ. The CDR3 bases are TGCGCCAGCAGCCAAGGACTTAGGATGGATGCTGAAGCTTTCTTT. This translates into CASSQGLRMDAEAFF.

The chain carries TRBV5-1 and TRBJ2-5; no firm D call. Between the trimmed V and J ends, which lost 1 base and 0 bases, there was a span of 7 bases. Germline CDR1 reads SGHRS; CDR2 reads YFSETQ. The CDR3 contains 14 residues. CDR3 sequence reads: CASSLYGNQETQYF. DNA of the CDR3: TGCGCCAGCAGCTTGTACGGCAACCAAGAGACCCAGTACTTC.

The rearrangement links TRBV6-1 to TRBJ2-2; D not certain. The V end was cut by 1 base, the J end by 0 bases, with 3 bases between. The CDR3 length is 14 residues. Germline assignment: CDR1 MNHNS and CDR2 SASEGT. DNA for the CDR3: TGTGCCAGCAGTGAAGGCCCGAACACCGGGGAGCTGTTTTTT. Protein sequence: CASSEGPNTGELFF.

The chain links TRBV6-6 to TRBJ1-2; TRBD1 matches 12 bases. Per the germline V gene, CDR1 is MNHNY and CDR2 is SVGAGI (reference sequence). The CDR3 runs 15 residues. Trimming took 5 bases from V and 7 from J; bases not matched to a gene: 8. CDR3 loop: CASSRGTGGKGGYTF. The CDR3 DNA reads as TGTGCCAGCAGTCGAGGGACAGGGGGCAAAGGTGGCTACACCTTC.

V and J are TRBV2 and TRBJ1-5; D gene unclear. Germline CDR1 and CDR2: SNHLY and FYNNEI. Trimming shortened V by 2 bases and J by 6 bases, and 14 bases separated the two germline ends. The CDR3 consists of 15 residues. CDR3 region: CASSEWVGPTQPQHF. CDR3 in DNA: TGTGCCAGCAGTGAATGGGTAGGGCCAACTCAGCCCCAGCATTTT.

The rearrangement uses TRBV5-1 and TRBJ2-2; 9 positions match TRBD1. This CDR3 is built from 16 residues. CDR1 is SGHRS, CDR2 YFSETQ, per germline. V gave up 4 bases and J gave up 1 base; unmatched junction bases: 5. CDR3 nucleotide sequence: TGCGCCAGCAGCCGGGACAGGGCCCTGAACACCGGGGAGCTGTTTTTT. Residues: CASSRDRALNTGELFF.

The chain carries TRBV7-2 and TRBJ2-3; D is undetermined. Per the germline V gene, CDR1 is SGHTA and CDR2 is FQGNSA. The CDR3 sequence is 15 residues long. Trimming stripped 3 bases from V and 5 bases from J, with 15 bases between. CDR3 residues: CASSFRILGGDTQYF. In DNA, the CDR3 is TGTGCCAGCAGCTTTAGGATCCTTGGTGGAGATACGCAGTATTTT.

The genes are TRBV7-8 and TRBJ1-1; unclear D gene. V gave up 6 bases and J gave up 1 base, with 12 bases separating them. There are 14 residues in the CDR3. Germline CDR1 reads SGHVS; CDR2 reads FQNEAQ. CDR3 amino acids: CASSSLDKNTEAFF. Here the CDR3 DNA reads TGTGCCAGCAGTTCCCTTGACAAGAACACTGAAGCTTTCTTT.

The chain uses TRBV28 and TRBJ2-7; 9 bases are shared with TRBD1. CDR1 and CDR2 (germline): MDHEN, SYDVKM. The junction had 5 bases not matched to a gene; V was cut back by 6 bases and J by 2 bases. The CDR3 is made up of 14 amino acids. CDR3 residues: CASSRDRVTYEQYF. The CDR3 DNA follows: TGTGCCAGCAGCCGGGACAGGGTAACCTACGAGCAGTACTTC. Based on the CDR3 plus reference TRBV28 and TRBJ2-7, the full variable domain is DVKVTQSSRYLVKRTGEKVFLECVQDMDHENMFWYRQDPGLGLRLIYFSYDVKMKEKGDIPEGYSVSREKKERFSLILESASTNQTSMYLCASSRDRVTYEQYFGPGTRLTVT.

The chain uses TRBV2 and TRBJ2-1; 12 positions agree with TRBD2. Germline-derived CDR1 and CDR2 are SNHLY and FYNNEI. V gave up 2 bases and J gave up 4 bases; unmatched junction bases: 6. The length of the CDR3 is 17 residues. CDR3 sequence: CASSELAGGPRYNEQFF. The DNA of the CDR3 is TGTGCCAGCAGTGAACTAGCGGGAGGGCCGCGGTACAATGAGCAGTTCTTC.

This clone was seen a few times. The rearrangement uses TRBV7-8 and TRBJ1-2; D is unresolved. V lost 7 bases, J lost 4 bases, and 13 bases lay in between. The CDR3 runs to 13 residues. CDR1 is SGHVS and CDR2 is FQNEAQ in the germline V gene. The CDR3: CASMGPTSYGYTF. DNA of the CDR3: TGTGCCAGCATGGGCCCCACCTCCTATGGCTACACCTTC.

The V call is TRBV6-5, the J call TRBJ1-2; D is perhaps TRBD1 (6 bases). The V gene's germline CDR1 is MNHEY and CDR2 SVGAGI. The CDR3 loop spans 16 amino acids. Trimming pared 2 bases from V and 8 bases from J, leaving 21 bases between. As DNA, the CDR3 is TGTGCCAGCAGTTACGAATCCTCCAGGGACACGCGGGGCTACACCTTC. Translated: CASSYESSRDTRGYTF.

The rearrangement links TRBV9 to TRBJ2-1; no clear D. Germline V gene lookup returns CDR1 SGDLS and CDR2 YYNGEE. This CDR3 region has 14 residues. Deletions cut 0 bases from V and 3 bases from J, with 7 bases between. CDR3 coding DNA: TGTGCCAGCAGCGTAGGGGGTAACTACAATGAGCAGTTCTTC. Translated, it gives CASSVGGNYNEQFF. Supplemented by reference TRBV9 and TRBJ2-1, the full variable domain reads DSGVTQTPKHLITATGQRVTLRCSPRSGDLSVYWYQQSLDQGLQFLIQYYNGEERAKGNILERFSAQQFPDLHSELNLSSLELGDSALYFCASSVGGNYNEQFFGPGTRLTVL.

The chain employs TRBV11-3 and TRBJ2-6; a weak D match, TRBD1 (6 bases). From germline, CDR1 is SGHNT and CDR2 YENEEA. The length of the CDR3 is 19 residues. V dropped 4 bases and J dropped 0 bases, with 19 bases sitting between them. The CDR3, as DNA: TGTGCCAGCAGCTCAAGTGACAGGACAGAGAGCTCTGGGGCCAACGTCCTGACTTTC. Amino acids: CASSSSDRTESSGANVLTF.

The chain combines TRBV7-9 with TRBJ1-3; D is possibly TRBD1 (6 bases). The CDR3 totals 14 residues. Trimming removed 4 bases at V and 4 bases at J, with 11 bases between. CDR1 SEHNR and CDR2 FQNEAQ come from the germline V gene (reference sequence). Here the CDR3 DNA reads TGTGCCAGCAGCTGGACAGTCCGAGGAAACACCATATATTTT. Translation gives CASSWTVRGNTIYF.

The chain links TRBV18 to TRBJ2-1, with a tentative D call TRBD2 (5 bases). There are 18 residues in the CDR3. The V gene lost 3 bases and the J gene lost 8 bases, with 26 bases spanning the gap. CDR1 and CDR2 (germline): KGHSH, LQKENI. This chain's CDR3 is CASSPVKTDWGIGDEQFF. CDR3 nucleotides: TGTGCCAGCTCACCGGTGAAGACGGATTGGGGTATCGGGGATGAGCAGTTCTTC.

This chain uses TRBV19 with TRBJ2-1, with 10 positions matching TRBD1. The CDR3 totals 16 residues. In germline, CDR1 is LNHDA, CDR2 SQIVND (reference sequence). V gave up 9 bases and J gave up 5 bases; unmatched junction bases: 13. The CDR3, as DNA: TGTGCCAGCCAACCTATGACAGGGGGCGCGGACAATGAGCAGTTCTTC. Translation: CASQPMTGGADNEQFF.

This sequence joins TRBV7-8 and TRBJ2-7; D is unclear. CDR3 length equals 17 residues. The germline CDR1 and CDR2 sequences are SGHVS and FQNEAQ. Trimming left V 1 base short and J 0 bases short, with 16 bases between. Here the CDR3 DNA reads TGTGCCAGCAGCTTAGACGCAGACCACCGAATCTCCTACGAGCAGTACTTC. This gives the protein CASSLDADHRISYEQYF.

The rearrangement joins TRBV5-8 to TRBJ2-2, with D hard to call. V lost 2 bases and J lost 4, with 9 bases in between. Germline V gene lookup returns CDR1 SGHTS and CDR2 YDEGEE. This CDR3 spans 14 amino acids. Here the CDR3 DNA reads TGTGCCAGCAGCTTCCGACGGAGCACCGGGGAGCTGTTTTTT. Protein sequence: CASSFRRSTGELFF. The full variable domain, its missing parts supplied by reference TRBV5-8 and TRBJ2-2, is EAGVTQSPTHLIKTRGQQATLRCSPISGHTSVYWYQQALGLGLQFLLWYDEGEERNRGNFPPRFSGRQFPNYSSELNVNALELEDSALYLCASSFRRSTGELFFGEGSRLTVL.

This chain uses TRBV5-1 with TRBJ1-1; tentative D call: TRBD1 (6 bases). The CDR3 length is 15 residues. Germline loops: CDR1 SGHRS, CDR2 YFSETQ. V shed 4 bases and J shed 0 bases, with 13 bases lying between them. The CDR3 spells CASSPSGGMNTEAFF. The CDR3 nucleotides read TGCGCCAGCAGCCCAAGCGGGGGCATGAACACTGAAGCTTTCTTT.

The rearrangement joins TRBV19 to TRBJ2-2; D is uncertain. The CDR3 has 14 amino acids. The germline V and J ends were trimmed by 3 bases and 1 base, with 6 bases remaining between them. CDR1 is LNHDA, CDR2 SQIVND, per germline (reference sequence). The CDR3 DNA sequence: TGTGCCAGTAGTATGACAAGGAACACCGGGGAGCTGTTTTTT. Translation: CASSMTRNTGELFF.

The chain uses TRBV29-1 and TRBJ1-2, with 10 bases matching TRBD1. Germline V gives CDR1 SQVTM, CDR2 ANQGSEA. This CDR3 spans 12 amino acids. V gave up 5 bases and J gave up 4 bases; unmatched junction bases: 1. The CDR3 reads CSVRTGGYGYTF. As DNA, the CDR3 is TGCAGCGTTCGGACAGGGGGCTATGGCTACACCTTC.

This clone is a singleton in its sample. The rearrangement uses TRBV19 and TRBJ2-1, with 7 bases that match TRBD1. The CDR3 loop spans 14 amino acids. Trimming cost V 4 bases and J 10 bases; bases outside gene matches: 10. Per germline, CDR1 LNHDA and CDR2 SQIVND (reference sequence). The CDR3 region has the DNA TGTGCCAGTAGTAGGAGACAGGGCTTGGGCGAGCAGTTCTTC. As protein: CASSRRQGLGEQFF.

The chain joins TRBV2 to TRBJ2-7, with a possible D match to TRBD1 (6 bases). V was cut by 3 bases and J by 7 bases, with 13 bases left in between. This CDR3 is built from 13 residues. Per germline, CDR1 SNHLY and CDR2 FYNNEI. DNA of the CDR3: TGTGCCAGCAGTGACGGGACACCGTGGGAGCAGTACGTC. Encoded protein: CASSDGTPWEQYV.

This chain connects TRBV6-1 to TRBJ1-5, with D uncertain. The V end was cut by 7 bases, the J end by 3 bases, with 13 bases between. Germline V gene lookup returns CDR1 MNHNS and CDR2 SASEGT. There are 14 residues in the CDR3. The CDR3 loop is CASTPAANNQPQHF. As DNA, the CDR3 is TGTGCCAGCACTCCCGCGGCCAACAATCAGCCCCAGCATTTT.

This chain uses TRBV5-1 with TRBJ2-3; 7 positions agree with TRBD1. Germline CDR1 reads SGHRS; CDR2 reads YFSETQ. This CDR3 contains 18 residues. J gave up 3 bases and V 0 bases, and 13 bases lay outside the gene matches. This CDR3 is CASSLEGQVSVSTDTQYF. In DNA form, the CDR3 reads TGCGCCAGCAGCTTGGAAGGACAGGTCTCCGTGAGTACAGATACGCAGTATTTT.

This rearrangement joins TRBV9 to TRBJ2-1; D gene ambiguous. Germline-derived CDR1 and CDR2 are SGDLS and YYNGEE. This CDR3 region has 14 residues. Trimming shortened V by 4 bases and J by 5 bases, and 13 bases separated the two germline ends. The CDR3 bases are TGTGCCAGCAGCACGAGGACCGTGAACAATGAGCAGTTCTTC. Its translation: CASSTRTVNNEQFF. The complete variable domain, with remaining parts taken from reference TRBV9 and TRBJ2-1, reads DSGVTQTPKHLITATGQRVTLRCSPRSGDLSVYWYQQSLDQGLQFLIQYYNGEERAKGNILERFSAQQFPDLHSELNLSSLELGDSALYFCASSTRTVNNEQFFGPGTRLTVL.